This TCR beta chain was recovered during a study of metastatic and nonmetastatic thyroid tumors (dated by TCRdb to the early 2020s). The study in broad terms: For patients with malignant and with benign thyroid disease, the researchers compared repertoires between peripheral blood samples and tumor or nodule tissue samples.

Study-level results and caveats: In both blood and tumor samples, TCR beta diversity was reported to be significantly higher in malignant tumors than in benign nodules.

The method was PCR. This sample was sequenced with an Illumina HiSeq 4000. High-throughput sequencing was used to profile the TCR beta-chain CDR3 region of every patient. The authors processed their data as follows. A classifier to discriminate distant-metastatic papillary thyroid cancer patients was built from CDR3 differences across clinicopathological groups. The Shannon index was used to measure repertoire diversity, and the Morisita-Horn index was used to measure how similar tumor and blood repertoires were. TCRdb trimmed the raw reads at Q25, called clones with MiXCR and kept productive beta chains. TCRdb, rather than the study authors, made the V and J calls. Across this sample there are tens of thousands of clones, with around 10% seen only once. Around 9.7% of the sample rests with the top ten. V is clipped by 7 bases and J by 1 base, and the sequence between their germline boundaries is 14 bases long. The CDR3 measures 14 amino acids from cysteine to phenylalanine. Only the CDR3 DNA stays, 42 bases, in frame from base 1. Per the germline V gene, MDHEN is the CDR1 and SYDVKM is the CDR2.

Before undergoing thyroid surgery, none of the patients had been given any kind of treatment. Patient clinical samples collected from about 2011 to 2018 were retrospectively analysed using T-cell receptor beta sequencing. This clone turned up a few times. Its antigen is currently not known. No much larger clonotype is one base removed from it; base qualities were not supplied. The chain joins TRBV28 to TRBJ2-7, with an unclear D gene assignment. The origin of this receptor is a male donor with papillary thyroid cancer or a benign thyroid nodule (not recorded which). Some clones in this sample may be carry-over from other donors' samples. The material sequenced was blood. CDR3 region: CASISSGLSYEQYF. The sequenced DNA: TGTGCCAGCATATCCTCGGGTCTATCCTACGAGCAGTACTTC.